These 7 T cell receptor beta chains came from one sample sequenced in a study of cytomegalovirus exposure and HLA in healthy donors. The PCR made use of 60 Vbeta and 13 Jbeta primers. The table came from immunoSEQ multiplex PCR; TCRdb's copy has only in-frame clones and leaves some out. This listing includes about 170,000 clones. Sequenced: PBMCs. All receptors come from a woman aged 18-29 years in good health and CMV-seropositive.

V and J are TRBV4-3 and TRBJ1-4, with a possible D match to TRBD1 (6 bases). Germline V lookup: CDR1 LGHNA, CDR2 YSLEER. V lost 0 bases and J lost 8, with 16 bases in between. The CDR3 is 16 residues long. DNA of the CDR3: TGCGCCAGCAGCCAAGAGGGACAAGGACTTGGGGAAAAACTGTTTTTT. Translating gives CASSQEGQGLGEKLFF.

The chain combines TRBV6-5 with TRBJ2-3; D not resolved. Trimming took 1 base from V and 0 from J, leaving 11 bases between them. CDR1 and CDR2 (germline): MNHEY, SVGAGI. The CDR3 contains 16 residues. The CDR3 coding sequence is TGTGCCAGCAGTTACTTGCTAGGCAGAAGCACAGATACGCAGTATTTT. It translates to CASSYLLGRSTDTQYF.

The CDR3 reads CASSPLEAGGPDTQYF. The CDR3 DNA sequence: TGTGCCAGCAGCCCCCTAGAAGCGGGGGGGCCGGATACGCAGTATTTT. The chain combines TRBV5-6 with TRBJ2-3; TRBD2 aligns across 10 bases. The CDR3 has 16 residues. J lost 6 bases, V lost 4 bases, and 11 bases had no gene match. CDR1 is SGHDT and CDR2 is YYEEEE in the germline V gene.

J is TRBJ1-1 and V is TRBV7-2; 7 bases agree with TRBD1. V shed 5 bases, J shed 4 bases, and the junction held 7 bases outside the gene matches. The CDR3 has 14 residues. The germline V gene has CDR1 SGHTA and CDR2 FQGNSA. CDR3 region: CASSAQGSFTEAFF. CDR3 in DNA: TGTGCCAGCAGCGCACAGGGGAGTTTCACTGAAGCTTTCTTT.

The chain couples TRBV4-3 to TRBJ1-6; no definite D call. This CDR3 spans 19 amino acids. Germline CDR1 LGHNA, CDR2 YSLEER. V lost 4 bases, J lost 1 base, and 20 bases lay in between. This CDR3 is CASSRYHNRFLSYNSPLHF. As DNA, the CDR3 is TGCGCCAGCAGCCGCTACCATAACCGGTTTCTGTCCTATAATTCACCCCTCCACTTT.

V is TRBV4-1 and J is TRBJ2-7; 7 bases match TRBD1. CDR3 length: 16 amino acids. J lost 1 base, V lost 4 bases, and 10 bases had no gene match. Germline CDR1 and CDR2: MGHRA and YSYEKL. CDR3 loop: CASSPAGQAPSYEQYF. DNA for the CDR3: TGCGCCAGCAGCCCCGCAGGACAGGCCCCTTCCTACGAGCAGTACTTC.

The chain has TRBV28 and TRBJ1-2, with D possibly TRBD1 on 6 matching bases. The CDR3 is 11 residues long. Germline V lookup: CDR1 MDHEN, CDR2 SYDVKM. Trimming removed 4 bases at V and 8 bases at J, with 8 bases between. The CDR3 spells CASSSTGGYTF. The DNA of the CDR3 is TGTGCCAGCAGTTCCACAGGGGGCTACACCTTC.